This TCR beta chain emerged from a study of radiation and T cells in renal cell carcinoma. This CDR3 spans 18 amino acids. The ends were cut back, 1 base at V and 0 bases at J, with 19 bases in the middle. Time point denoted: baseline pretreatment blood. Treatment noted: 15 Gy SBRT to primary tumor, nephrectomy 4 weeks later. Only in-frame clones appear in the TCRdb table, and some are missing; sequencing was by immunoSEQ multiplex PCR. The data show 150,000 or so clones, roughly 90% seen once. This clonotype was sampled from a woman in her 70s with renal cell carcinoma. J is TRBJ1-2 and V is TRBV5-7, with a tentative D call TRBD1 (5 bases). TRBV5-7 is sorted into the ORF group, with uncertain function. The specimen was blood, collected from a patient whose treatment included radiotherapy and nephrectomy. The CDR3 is CASSLRVYRPGANYGYTF. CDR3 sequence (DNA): TGTGCCAGCAGCTTGCGTGTATACAGGCCCGGAGCTAACTATGGCTACACCTTC.